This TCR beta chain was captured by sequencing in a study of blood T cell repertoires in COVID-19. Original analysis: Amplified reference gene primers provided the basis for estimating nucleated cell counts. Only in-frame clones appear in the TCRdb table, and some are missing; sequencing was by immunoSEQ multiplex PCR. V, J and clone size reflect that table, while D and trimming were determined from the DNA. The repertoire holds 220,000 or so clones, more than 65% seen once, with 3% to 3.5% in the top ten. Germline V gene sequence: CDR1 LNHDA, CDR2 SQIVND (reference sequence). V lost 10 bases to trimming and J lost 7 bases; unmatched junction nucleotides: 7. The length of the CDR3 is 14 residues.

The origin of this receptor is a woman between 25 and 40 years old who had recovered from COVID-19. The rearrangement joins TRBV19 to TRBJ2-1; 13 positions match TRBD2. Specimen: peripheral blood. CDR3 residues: CATGLAGEENEQFF. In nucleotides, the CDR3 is TGTGCCACCGGACTAGCGGGAGAGGAGAATGAGCAGTTCTTC.